The rows below give T cell receptor beta chains drawn from one sample of a study of blood T cell repertoires in COVID-19. Measured with immunoSEQ multiplex PCR; TCRdb has only the in-frame clones, and not every one. The data hold 150,000 or so clones, with 86% observed a single time. Input material: peripheral blood. The receptors were sampled from a man aged 50 or older with active or convalescent COVID-19. Each CDR3 is given with its conserved first and last residue. The D gene is left open where the match is weak. The size entry is marked missing in some rows and otherwise reads once, few, many or a size class.

D	V	J	size	DNA	CDR3
TRBD1	TRBV28	TRBJ1-1	NA	TGTGCCAGCAGTGGAATAGACAGGGGTGCTTTCTTT	CASSGIDRGAFF
TRBD1	TRBV6-1	TRBJ1-2	once	TGTGCCAGCAGTGAAGACCCGGGAGCGACAGGGGGCGACGGCTACACCTTC	CASSEDPGATGGDGYTF
TRBD1	TRBV14	TRBJ1-6	NA	TGTGCCAGCAGACCAGACAGGGCCGGCTCACCCCTCCACTTT	CASRPDRAGSPLHF
NA	TRBV5-6	TRBJ2-7	NA	TGTGCCAGCAGTCGGGGCTCCTACGAGCAGTACTTC	CASSRGSYEQYF
TRBD2	TRBV7-2	TRBJ2-7	once	TGTGCCAGCAGCGGGGCTAGCGGGGGGGCCTACGAGCAGTACTTC	CASSGASGGAYEQYF
TRBD2	TRBV5-1	TRBJ2-1	NA	TGCGCCAGCAGCTTGGATAGCGGGTCTCGGGATGAGCAGTTCTTC	CASSLDSGSRDEQFF
NA	TRBV27	TRBJ2-3	few	TGTGCCAGCAGTGTCCAGGGGAATACGCAGTATTTT	CASSVQGNTQYF
TRBD1	TRBV18	TRBJ2-1	NA	TGTGCCAGCTCACCACCGAATCAGGGGGCGAATGAGCAGTTCTTC	CASSPPNQGANEQFF
TRBD1	TRBV29-1	TRBJ2-2	few	TGCAGCGTTGCTGGGACAGGTGGTACCGGGGAGCTGTTTTTT	CSVAGTGGTGELFF
NA	TRBV9	TRBJ1-5	NA	TGTGCCAGCAGTCGGACAGCAGATAATCAGCCCCAGCATTTT	CASSRTADNQPQHF
NA	TRBV19	TRBJ2-7	NA	TGTGCCAGTAGTATGCAGGGTACCGACCACGAGCAGTACTTC	CASSMQGTDHEQYF
NA	TRBV7-8	TRBJ1-2	NA	TGTGCCAGCAGCTCCGGTGAATATGGCTACACCTTC	CASSSGEYGYTF
TRBD2	TRBV2	TRBJ2-2	NA	TGTGCCAGCAGTGCCACTAGCGGGGCGGGGGAGGAGCTGTTTTTT	CASSATSGAGEELFF
TRBD1	TRBV5-1	TRBJ2-1	NA	TGCGCCAGCAGCTTGGTGACAGGGGGCTACAATGAGCAGTTCTTC	CASSLVTGGYNEQFF
NA	TRBV18	TRBJ2-5	once	TGTGCCAGCTCACTCACAGGGCTGGAGACCCAGTACTTC	CASSLTGLETQYF
NA	TRBV7-2	TRBJ2-5	NA	TGTGCCAGCAGCTTAGCAAGGGGCTTCCAAGAGACCCAGTACTTC	CASSLARGFQETQYF
TRBD1	TRBV7-6	TRBJ2-1	NA	TGTGCCAGCAGCTTACCAGGGGGCCAACTTAACTACAATGAGCAGTTCTTC	CASSLPGGQLNYNEQFF
NA	TRBV20-1	TRBJ2-7	NA	TGCAGTGCTACAGGGTTCGAGCAGTACTTC	CSATGFEQYF
TRBD1	TRBV9	TRBJ1-4	once	TGTGCCAGCCTGCTGCCACACCGCCACAGGGGGGTTGGTGAAAAACTGTTTTTT	CASLLPHRHRGVGEKLFF
NA	TRBV9	TRBJ1-5	NA	TGTGCCAGCAGCGTAGCTGAGGATCAGCCCCAGCATTTT	CASSVAEDQPQHF
NA	TRBV9	TRBJ2-6	NA	TGTGCCAGCAGCGTAGGTCAGGGTGCCGTTACTGGGGCCAACGTCCTGACTTTC	CASSVGQGAVTGANVLTF
NA	TRBV27	TRBJ1-1	NA	TGTGCCAGCAACAGTGTCCCTTTCGGGGTAGCTTTCTTT	CASNSVPFGVAFF
NA	TRBV11-2	TRBJ2-1	few	TGTGCCAGCGTCCAGATTCGGGGGGCCCGCCCGAATGAGCAGTTCTTC	CASVQIRGARPNEQFF
NA	TRBV7-7	TRBJ1-5	NA	TGTGCTAGCAGCTACACAGGGAGCCATCAGCCCCAGCATTTT	CASSYTGSHQPQHF
TRBD2	TRBV7-3	TRBJ2-2	NA	TGTGCCAGCAGCTCAAAGCGGGGGGGCCACGTCACCGGGGAGCTGTTTTTT	CASSSKRGGHVTGELFF
NA	TRBV5-6	TRBJ2-2	few	TGTGCCAGCAGCGTTCGGATGGGGCCCGGGGAGCTGTTTTTT	CASSVRMGPGELFF
NA	TRBV24-1	TRBJ2-7	NA	TGTGCCACCAGTGACCGAGTAGAGCAGTACTTC	CATSDRVEQYF
NA	TRBV7-8	TRBJ2-3	NA	TGTGCCAGCAGCTCGCCAAGACTAGAACCAAGCACAGATACGCAGTATTTT	CASSSPRLEPSTDTQYF
TRBD2	TRBV7-6	TRBJ2-7	NA	TGTGCCAGCAGCCCGTCTAGCGGTTACGAGCAGTACTTC	CASSPSSGYEQYF
TRBD2	TRBV9	TRBJ2-1	NA	TGTGCCAGCAGCGTAGAAGGCGGGAGCAATGAGCAGTTCTTC	CASSVEGGSNEQFF
TRBD1	TRBV7-2	TRBJ1-2	few	TGTGCCAGCAGCTTAGCGAACAGGGGAGGCTACACCTTC	CASSLANRGGYTF
NA	TRBV7-9	TRBJ1-5	NA	TGTGCCAGCAGCTTAACAGGAAATGGGGATCAGCCCCAGCATTTT	CASSLTGNGDQPQHF
NA	TRBV24-1	TRBJ1-2	NA	TGTGCCACCAGTGATTCCGGGAGAAGTTATGGCTACACCTTC	CATSDSGRSYGYTF
NA	TRBV15	TRBJ2-1	NA	TGTGCCACCAGCAGAGACACGGGTGGGTACAATGAGCAGTTCTTC	CATSRDTGGYNEQFF
TRBD1	TRBV18	TRBJ1-1	NA	TGTGCCAGCTCACCTCTACTAGCCGGGACAGGAAACACTGAAGCTTTCTTT	CASSPLLAGTGNTEAFF
NA	TRBV3-1/TRBV3-2	TRBJ2-3	NA	TGTGCCAGCAGCCATATCTCCCTTACGCAGTATTTT	CASSHISLTQYF
NA	TRBV16	TRBJ2-3	NA	TGTGCCAGCAGCCAACCCTCGCAATGGACAGCTAGCACAGATACGCAGTATTTT	CASSQPSQWTASTDTQYF
NA	TRBV7-9	TRBJ2-1	NA	TGTGCCAGCAGCCGGGATTCAAACAATGAGCAGTTCTTC	CASSRDSNNEQFF
TRBD1	TRBV18	TRBJ1-1	NA	TGTGCCAGCTCAGGGACAGGGGAGGACACTGAAGCTTTCTTT	CASSGTGEDTEAFF
NA	TRBV6-5	TRBJ2-3	NA	TGTGCCAGCAGTTACTCGAATGGCGGGGGCGCAGATACGCAGTATTTT	CASSYSNGGGADTQYF
NA	TRBV25-1	TRBJ1-6	NA	TGTGCCAGCAGTGCGCCAGAATTCACCTATAATTCACCCCTCCACTTT	CASSAPEFTYNSPLHF
NA	TRBV6-5	TRBJ2-4	NA	TGTGCCAGCAGCCTCAGGGGAAACATTCAGTACTTC	CASSLRGNIQYF
NA	TRBV27	TRBJ2-7	once	TGTGCCAGCAGGACCCGGGACAACCCCTACGAGCAGTACTTC	CASRTRDNPYEQYF
NA	TRBV5-1	TRBJ2-1	NA	TGCGCCAGCAGCCACGGGACTCCCTATAGCAATGAGCAGTTCTTC	CASSHGTPYSNEQFF
NA	TRBV6-5	TRBJ2-7	many	TGTGCCAGCGGACCCCGGGACACCTCCTACGAGCAGTACTTC	CASGPRDTSYEQYF
NA	TRBV15	TRBJ1-3	NA	TGTGCCACCAGGCCCCATTCGAGTGGAAACACCATATATTTT	CATRPHSSGNTIYF
NA	TRBV27	TRBJ1-2	NA	TGTGCCAGCAGTTTAGAAAGGATGGGGCGCAATGGCTACACCTTC	CASSLERMGRNGYTF
NA	TRBV7-3	TRBJ2-5	NA	TGTGCCAGCAGCTTATCCCCAGGGGTGGGGCAAGAGACCCAGTACTTC	CASSLSPGVGQETQYF
NA	TRBV7-9	TRBJ2-1	many	TGTGCCAGCGGAGAACTAGGGAGATACAATGAGCAGTTCTTC	CASGELGRYNEQFF
NA	TRBV9	TRBJ2-3	NA	TGTGCCAGCAGCGTACGTTACTCCCCAGATACGCAGTATTTT	CASSVRYSPDTQYF
TRBD1	TRBV5-6	TRBJ1-3	NA	TGTGCCAGCAGCTTGCCGGGACAGGCCTCTGGAAACACCATATATTTT	CASSLPGQASGNTIYF
NA	TRBV18	TRBJ1-1	NA	TGTGCCAGCTCACTAAGCCAGGGTACTGAAGCTTTCTTT	CASSLSQGTEAFF